This passage covers 20 T cell receptor beta chains from one sample sequenced in a study of regulatory T cells in long-lasting Graves disease (dated by TCRdb to the early 2020s). Library construction relied on multiplex PCR. Sequencing was carried out with an Illumina HiSeq 4000. To build TCR beta libraries, CDR3 regions were amplified by Arm-PCR using iRepertoire HTBI primers. Starting from the raw public reads, TCRdb applied fastp trimming at Q25, assembled clones with MiXCR and retained in-frame beta chains. Merged by CDR3 protein, the rows form single entries marked with the most common genes and DNA. Present in this sample are 200,000 to 250,000 distinct CDR3 sequences, around 20% of which were seen just once. Clones ranked in the top ten supply approximately 13% of the sample. Interpreted using the paper, the time point label stands for: newly diagnosed GD, antithyroid drugs for less than 3 months. For both TCR sequencing and RNA sequencing, RNA was extracted from PBMCs using TRIzol.

The sample was peripheral blood mononuclear cells (PBMCs), taken at new diagnosis, from a patient treated with antithyroid drugs. The receptors stem from a female donor with Graves disease.

As concerns this clonotype: A far larger clone is one base from this, pointing to a likely read error. The chain is built from TRBV11-2 and TRBJ2-1; 10 positions agree with TRBD2. The V and J ends lost 4 bases and 10 bases, in that order; junction bases with no gene match: 10. The CDR3 sequence is 15 residues long. CDR1 is SGHAT and CDR2 is FQNNGV in the germline V gene. The CDR3 nucleotides read TGTGCCAGCAGCTCGACTAGCGGGCCAGAAGGGGAGCAGTTCTTC. Translating gives CASSSTSGPEGEQFF.

The rearrangement links TRBV4-3 to TRBJ2-3; possible D gene TRBD2, 6 bases. This CDR3 is built from 16 residues. V was cut by 3 bases and J by 0 bases, with 13 bases left in between. The germline V gene encodes CDR1 LGHNA and CDR2 YSLEER. The DNA for the CDR3 is TGCGCCAGCAGCCAGCGTCCCGGGACTAGCACAGATACGCAGTATTTT. Its protein product is CASSQRPGTSTDTQYF.

The chain recombines TRBV30 with TRBJ2-1, with 11 bases that match TRBD1. With 3 bases clipped from V and 8 bases from J, the junction kept 6 bases outside the gene matches. The CDR3 loop spans 14 amino acids. CDR1 is GTSNPN, CDR2 SVGIG, per germline (reference sequence). The DNA of the CDR3 is TGTGCCTGGAGCCTCGGACAGGGGGCCGATGAGCAGTTCTTC. It is translated as CAWSLGQGADEQFF.

This clonotype was recorded many times. The chain links TRBV11-2 to TRBJ2-5; D gene unclear. Looked up from germline, CDR1 is SGHAT and CDR2 is FQNNGV. This CDR3 contains 12 residues. V lost 3 bases to trimming and J lost 2 bases, with 4 bases between them. CDR3 coding DNA: TGTGCCAGCAGCTTCGGGCAAGAGACCCAGTACTTC. As protein: CASSFGQETQYF.

This clonotype was seen repeatedly, ten times or more. This chain connects TRBV10-1 to TRBJ2-5; TRBD2 matches 10 bases. There are 14 residues in the CDR3. Germline loops: CDR1 WNHNN, CDR2 SYGVQD (reference sequence). Trimming removed 2 bases from V and 3 bases from J; junction bases left unmatched: 0. For the CDR3, the DNA is TGCGCCAGCAGTGAGCTAGCGGGGGAAGAGACCCAGTACTTC. It encodes CASSELAGEETQYF.

The rearrangement uses TRBV9 and TRBJ2-3; possible D gene TRBD2, 7 bases. Looked up from germline, CDR1 is SGDLS and CDR2 is YYNGEE. There are 16 residues in the CDR3. Trimming cost V 3 bases and J 2 bases, with 16 bases left between them. CDR3 region: CASSARAGHDTDTQYF. CDR3 coding DNA: TGTGCCAGCAGCGCCCGAGCGGGACACGACACAGATACGCAGTATTTT.

This clonotype was observed a few times. The junction and the germline gene differ at one end; a read error may be behind it. The V gene is TRBV5-5, the J gene TRBJ2-3; D might be TRBD1 or TRBD2, each matching 6 bases. The CDR3 contains 14 residues. Germline V gene lookup returns CDR1 SGHKS and CDR2 YYEKEE (reference sequence). CDR3 bases: TGCGCCAGCAGCCCATTGTCGGGGGCCGGTACGCAGTATTTT. This sequence encodes CASSPLSGAGTQYF.

CDR3 sequence (DNA): TGTGCCAGCAGCTCGCGTAGCGGGGGGGTAATGAGGGGGAATGAGCAGTTCTTC. Its translation is CASSSRSGGVMRGNEQFF. The chain couples TRBV7-2 to TRBJ2-1; 11 bases match TRBD2. Germline assignment: CDR1 SGHTA and CDR2 FQGNSA. With V trimmed by 4 bases and J by 7 bases, 15 bases remained unmatched. The CDR3 contains 18 residues. Supplemented by reference TRBV7-2 and TRBJ2-1, the full variable domain reads GAGVSQSPSNKVTEKGKDVELRCDPISGHTALYWYRQSLGQGLEFLIYFQGNSAPDKSGLPSDRFSAERTGGSVSTLTIQRTQQEDSAVYLCASSSRSGGVMRGNEQFFGPGTRLTVL.

The V call is TRBV7-2, the J call TRBJ2-7; 13 nucleotides line up with TRBD2. The CDR3 covers 14 residues. Germline V lookup: CDR1 SGHTA, CDR2 FQGNSA. V lost 4 bases and J lost 11; bases outside the gene matches: 8. The CDR3 bases are TGTGCCAGCAGCTATCCGGGACTAGCGGGAACAAAGTACTTC. Translated: CASSYPGLAGTKYF.

This clonotype has more than one count but fewer than ten. The V and J genes are TRBV6-2 or TRBV6-3 and TRBJ2-3, with D perhaps TRBD1 or TRBD2 (5 bases each). The end of the DNA fits TRBJ2-7 better, so the J call may be wrong. This CDR3 region has 14 residues. Germline assignment: CDR1 MNHEY and CDR2 SVGEGT. CDR3 nucleotide sequence: TGTGCCAGCAGGGCCGGGACCAGACTTTACGAGCAGTACTTC. It is translated as CASRAGTRLYEQYF.

Ten or more counts support this clonotype. At one of its ends the junction is not consistent with the germline gene, which may arise from a read error. This sequence joins TRBV11-3 and TRBJ2-1, with 11 bases aligning to TRBD2. Germline V gene sequence: CDR1 SGHNT, CDR2 YENEEA. The CDR3 covers 16 residues. CDR3 nucleotide sequence: TGTGCCAGCAGCTTCGGGCTAGCGGGAGGATTCAATGAGCAGTCCTTC. Translated, it gives CASSFGLAGGFNEQSF.

This chain uses TRBV20-1 with TRBJ2-7; the match to TRBD1 covers 8 bases. The CDR3 has 11 residues. The trim removed 1 base at V and 11 bases at J, leaving 4 bases unmatched. CDR1 is DFQATT and CDR2 is SNEGSKA in the germline V gene (reference sequence). The CDR3 DNA reads as TGCAGTGCTAGAGGATGGGGACAGGAGTACTTC. Its translation is CSARGWGQEYF.

This clonotype was seen many times. This rearrangement joins TRBV5-6 to TRBJ2-3; tentatively, D is TRBD1 or TRBD2 (5 bases each). From germline, CDR1 is SGHDT and CDR2 YYEEEE. The length of the CDR3 is 13 residues. The V and J ends lost 8 bases and 1 base respectively, with 11 bases between them. CDR3 bases: TGTGCCAGTAAGAGGGGAGGCACAGATACGCAGTATTTT. Protein product: CASKRGGTDTQYF.

This clonotype was observed at least ten times. CDR3 coding DNA: TGTGCCAGCAGCCCCCACAGGGGGCCCGACGGAACTAATGAAAAACTGTTTTTT. Translating it yields CASSPHRGPDGTNEKLFF. The V call is TRBV7-8, the J call TRBJ1-4; 9 nucleotides line up with TRBD1. J was trimmed by 1 base and V by 5 bases; bases with no gene match: 11. This CDR3 spans 18 amino acids. Germline loops: CDR1 SGHVS, CDR2 FQNEAQ.

Details on this clonotype: Being one base from a much bigger clone, this may be a read error. The chain employs TRBV11-2 and TRBJ2-7; D is tentatively TRBD1 or TRBD2 (5 bases each). Germline CDR1 and CDR2: SGHAT and FQNNGV. This CDR3 has 13 residues. V shed 11 bases and J shed 0 bases, with 14 bases lying between them. The CDR3 reads CAGRGAPSYEQYF. The CDR3 bases are TGTGCCGGCCGAGGGGCCCCCTCCTACGAGCAGTACTTC.

This clonotype was seen ten or more times. The V call is TRBV7-9, the J call TRBJ1-4; 8 nucleotides line up with TRBD1. This CDR3 has 15 residues. CDR1 and CDR2 (germline): SEHNR, FQNEAQ (reference sequence). With 5 bases clipped from V and 6 bases from J, the junction kept 8 bases outside the gene matches. The CDR3 loop reads CASSATGDRDEKLFF. The DNA of the CDR3 is TGTGCCAGCAGCGCGACAGGGGATAGGGATGAAAAACTGTTTTTT. The whole variable domain, filled in from reference TRBV7-9 and TRBJ1-4, reads DTGVSQNPRHKITKRGQNVTFRCDPISEHNRLYWYRQTLGQGPEFLTYFQNEAQLEKSRLLSDRFSAERPKGSFSTLEIQRTEQGDSAMYLCASSATGDRDEKLFFGSGTQLSVL.

Only one count was recorded for this clonotype. The gene calls are TRBV28 and TRBJ2-1, with TRBD1 identical over 12 bases. The germline gives CDR1 MDHEN, CDR2 SYDVKM. Trimming took 7 bases from V and 5 from J; bases not matched to a gene: 15. The CDR3 totals 18 residues. The CDR3 region is CASTPPAGTGGAHNEQFF. CDR3 nucleotides: TGTGCCAGCACCCCACCCGCCGGGACAGGGGGCGCTCACAATGAGCAGTTCTTC. The full variable domain, with the rest looked up from reference TRBV28 and TRBJ2-1, is DVKVTQSSRYLVKRTGEKVFLECVQDMDHENMFWYRQDPGLGLRLIYFSYDVKMKEKGDIPEGYSVSREKKERFSLILESASTNQTSMYLCASTPPAGTGGAHNEQFFGPGTRLTVL.

This clonotype has only a few counts. The CDR3 sequence is CASSLVGIINSPLHF. The CDR3 nucleotides are TGTGCCAGCAGCTTAGTGGGGATTATTAATTCACCCCTCCACTTT. The V and J genes are TRBV11-3 and TRBJ1-6; no definite D call. CDR3 length: 15 residues. The germline V gene has CDR1 SGHNT and CDR2 YENEEA. V gave up 1 base and J gave up 6 bases, with 10 bases separating them.

This clonotype was seen at least ten times. The genes are TRBV7-2 and TRBJ2-1; 10 bases line up with TRBD2. V lost 4 bases and J lost 3; bases outside the gene matches: 9. Germline V gene lookup returns CDR1 SGHTA and CDR2 FQGNSA. This CDR3 is built from 17 residues. CDR3 bases: TGTGCCAGCAGCTGGTTAGCGGGGGGAACCCTCTACAATGAGCAGTTCTTC. It is translated as CASSWLAGGTLYNEQFF.

The chain uses TRBV4-3 and TRBJ1-5, with TRBD1 matching over 7 bases. J was trimmed by 5 bases and V by 0 bases; bases with no gene match: 7. The CDR3 extends over 16 amino acids. The germline gives CDR1 LGHNA, CDR2 YSLEER. The CDR3 here is CASSQDRAGGDQPQHF. CDR3 DNA: TGCGCCAGCAGCCAAGATCGGGCAGGGGGGGATCAGCCCCAGCATTTT.